The present T cell receptor (beta chain) was sequenced within a study of blood T cell repertoires in COVID-19. Study information: Acute and convalescent COVID-19 samples came from the United States, Italy and Spain.

How the authors handled the data: Reference gene primer amplification yielded estimated nucleated cell counts. Measured with immunoSEQ multiplex PCR; TCRdb has only the in-frame clones, and not every one. D and trimming were read from the DNA, whereas the V and J calls and clone size are those reported in that table. Of approximately 170,000 clones listed, over 75% are singletons. Germline-derived CDR1 and CDR2 are KGHSH and LQKENI. Trimming removed 0 bases at V and 0 bases at J, with 15 bases between. The CDR3 spans 18 residues. This clonotype originated in a man in his 60s with active or convalescent COVID-19. The chain joins TRBV18 to TRBJ1-5; D call uncertain. The sample taken for sequencing was peripheral blood. The CDR3 bases are TGTGCCAGCTCACCACCGTCCGGGGTCGGCTATAGCAATCAGCCCCAGCATTTT. Protein sequence: CASSPPSGVGYSNQPQHF.